The rows below give T cell receptor beta chains drawn from one sample of a study of tumor-infiltrating lymphocytes in primary liver carcinoma. Each CDR3 protein gets one entry after TCRdb re-called the multiplex PCR reads with MiXCR. This sample carries about 310,000 distinct CDR3 sequences, nearly 60% of them seen once, and the ten largest clones take 15% to 20%. The specimen sequenced was peripheral blood. Receptor source: a woman under 40 with primary liver carcinoma and hepatitis B virus infection. Each CDR3 is given with its conserved first and last residue. The D gene is left open where the match is weak. Not every row has a clone size; where given, it reads once, few, many or a size class.

J gene: TRBJ2-7; D gene: NA; clone size: few; V gene: TRBV6-2/TRBV6-3; CDR3 length: 16; CDR3 protein: CASSYSNFQGPDEQYF; CDR3 DNA: TGTGCCAGCAGTTACTCGAATTTCCAGGGGCCGGACGAGCAGTACTTC
J gene: TRBJ2-1; D gene: TRBD1; clone size: NA; V gene: TRBV5-1; CDR3 length: 16; CDR3 protein: CASSPGWAGGEDEQFF; CDR3 DNA: TGCGCCAGCAGCCCCGGTTGGGCAGGGGGCGAGGATGAGCAGTTCTTC
J gene: TRBJ1-3; D gene: TRBD1; clone size: few; V gene: TRBV12-3/TRBV12-4; CDR3 length: 15; CDR3 protein: CASSGRDRKRNTIYF; CDR3 DNA: TGTGCCAGCAGTGGCCGGGACAGGAAGCGAAACACCATATATTTT
J gene: TRBJ2-1; D gene: NA; clone size: many; V gene: TRBV6-6; CDR3 length: 15; CDR3 protein: CASSFSHLSLNEQFF; CDR3 DNA: TGTGCCAGCAGTTTTTCTCACCTTAGCCTCAATGAGCAGTTCTTC
J gene: TRBJ2-7; D gene: NA; clone size: NA; V gene: TRBV11-2; CDR3 length: 15; CDR3 protein: CASRDRGGLFYEQYF; CDR3 DNA: TGCGCCAGCAGGGACCGGGGCGGGCTGTTCTACGAGCAGTACTTC
J gene: TRBJ1-2; D gene: NA; clone size: many; V gene: TRBV29-1; CDR3 length: 13; CDR3 protein: CSDGPGADYGYTF; CDR3 DNA: TGCAGCGACGGCCCGGGGGCGGACTATGGCTACACCTTC
J gene: TRBJ2-1; D gene: TRBD1; clone size: NA; V gene: TRBV6-5; CDR3 length: 13; CDR3 protein: CASRAPTGNEQFF; CDR3 DNA: TGTGCCAGCAGGGCTCCGACAGGGAATGAGCAGTTCTTC
J gene: TRBJ2-2; D gene: TRBD1; clone size: NA; V gene: TRBV4-3; CDR3 length: 15; CDR3 protein: CASSLGQGNTGELLF; CDR3 DNA: TGCGCCAGCAGCCTGGGACAGGGGAACACCGGGGAGCTGCTTTTT
J gene: TRBJ2-1; D gene: TRBD2; clone size: many; V gene: TRBV11-2; CDR3 length: 14; CDR3 protein: CASSLAGGRNEQFF; CDR3 DNA: TGTGCCAGCAGCTTAGCGGGAGGGCGTAATGAGCAGTTCTTC
J gene: TRBJ1-5; D gene: TRBD1; clone size: many; V gene: TRBV6-6; CDR3 length: 14; CDR3 protein: CASDRAGGHQPQHF; CDR3 DNA: TGTGCCAGCGATAGGGCAGGGGGCCATCAGCCCCAGCATTTT
J gene: TRBJ2-1; D gene: NA; clone size: NA; V gene: TRBV6-1; CDR3 length: 13; CDR3 protein: CTSRAPNYNEQFF; CDR3 DNA: TGTACCAGCAGAGCCCCTAATTACAATGAGCAGTTCTTC
J gene: TRBJ2-1; D gene: TRBD1; clone size: NA; V gene: TRBV6-2/TRBV6-3; CDR3 length: 17; CDR3 protein: CASRVSRDRGLVNEQFF; CDR3 DNA: TGTGCCAGCAGAGTAAGCCGGGACAGGGGACTAGTCAATGAGCAGTTCTTC
J gene: TRBJ1-5; D gene: NA; clone size: few; V gene: TRBV12-3/TRBV12-4; CDR3 length: 14; CDR3 protein: CASSLGTGGQPQHF; CDR3 DNA: TGTGCCAGCAGTTTAGGAACAGGCGGTCAGCCCCAGCATTTT
J gene: TRBJ1-6; D gene: TRBD1; clone size: NA; V gene: TRBV12-3/TRBV12-4; CDR3 length: 16; CDR3 protein: CASSERTGNYNSSLHF; CDR3 DNA: TGTGCCAGCAGCGAGAGGACAGGGAATTATAATTCATCCCTCCACTTT
J gene: TRBJ2-1; D gene: NA; clone size: NA; V gene: TRBV6-4; CDR3 length: 17; CDR3 protein: CASSDGASSGFWNEQFF; CDR3 DNA: TGTGCCAGCAGCGACGGGGCTAGCTCGGGATTTTGGAATGAGCAGTTCTTC
J gene: TRBJ2-2; D gene: TRBD2; clone size: many; V gene: TRBV29-1; CDR3 length: 16; CDR3 protein: CSVKAALAGNTGELFF; CDR3 DNA: TGCAGCGTGAAAGCGGCACTAGCGGGGAACACCGGGGAGCTGTTTTTT
J gene: TRBJ2-2; D gene: TRBD2; clone size: NA; V gene: TRBV30; CDR3 length: 14; CDR3 protein: CAWSIAGGAGELFF; CDR3 DNA: TGTGCCTGGAGTATCGCGGGAGGTGCCGGGGAGCTGTTTTTT
J gene: TRBJ2-7; D gene: TRBD1; clone size: NA; V gene: TRBV12-3/TRBV12-4; CDR3 length: 14; CDR3 protein: CASSEDRDSYEQYF; CDR3 DNA: TGTGCCAGCAGTGAAGACAGGGACTCCTACGAGCAGTACTTC
J gene: TRBJ2-5; D gene: TRBD2; clone size: NA; V gene: TRBV5-1; CDR3 length: 15; CDR3 protein: CASSLGLADKETQYF; CDR3 DNA: TGCGCCAGCAGCTTGGGACTAGCGGACAAAGAGACCCAGTACTTC
J gene: TRBJ2-1; D gene: NA; clone size: NA; V gene: TRBV5-8; CDR3 length: 15; CDR3 protein: CASSLGQASYNEQFF; CDR3 DNA: TGTGCCAGCAGCTTGGGACAGGCGTCGTACAATGAGCAGTTCTTC
J gene: TRBJ2-1; D gene: NA; clone size: many; V gene: TRBV14; CDR3 length: 14; CDR3 protein: CASSQLVLGYEQFF; CDR3 DNA: TGTGCCAGCAGCCAACTAGTCTTGGGTTATGAGCAGTTCTTC
J gene: TRBJ2-6; D gene: NA; clone size: NA; V gene: TRBV12-3/TRBV12-4; CDR3 length: 17; CDR3 protein: CASRPQTGTTGANVLTF; CDR3 DNA: TGTGCCAGCAGGCCCCAAACCGGGACAACTGGGGCCAACGTCCTGACTTTC
J gene: TRBJ2-1; D gene: NA; clone size: many; V gene: TRBV11-2; CDR3 length: 16; CDR3 protein: CASARTGASSYNEQFF; CDR3 DNA: TGTGCCAGCGCTCGGACCGGGGCCAGCTCCTACAATGAGCAGTTCTTC
J gene: TRBJ2-7; D gene: NA; clone size: NA; V gene: TRBV11-2; CDR3 length: 15; CDR3 protein: CANSFGAGPSGEQYF; CDR3 DNA: TGTGCCAACAGCTTCGGGGCGGGACCAAGCGGCGAGCAGTACTTC
J gene: TRBJ2-1; D gene: NA; clone size: NA; V gene: TRBV5-6; CDR3 length: 13; CDR3 protein: CVSSPGANNEQFF; CDR3 DNA: TGTGTCAGCAGCCCCGGGGCCAACAATGAGCAGTTCTTC
J gene: TRBJ1-3; D gene: NA; clone size: NA; V gene: TRBV29-1; CDR3 length: 16; CDR3 protein: CSVEDMTLYPGNTIYF; CDR3 DNA: TGCAGCGTTGAAGATATGACTCTTTACCCTGGAAACACCATATATTTT
J gene: TRBJ2-5; D gene: NA; clone size: NA; V gene: TRBV11-3; CDR3 length: 14; CDR3 protein: CASGLASCQETQYF; CDR3 DNA: TGTGCCAGCGGCTTAGCCTCCTGCCAAGAGACCCAGTACTTC
J gene: TRBJ2-1; D gene: TRBD2; clone size: NA; V gene: TRBV7-9; CDR3 length: 15; CDR3 protein: CASSGRGYSYNEQFF; CDR3 DNA: TGTGCCAGCAGCGGGCGGGGGTACTCCTACAATGAGCAGTTCTTC
J gene: TRBJ1-6; D gene: NA; clone size: NA; V gene: TRBV6-5; CDR3 length: 14; CDR3 protein: CASRRIQGNSPLHF; CDR3 DNA: TGTGCCAGCAGACGGATACAGGGTAATTCACCCCTCCACTTT
J gene: TRBJ1-3; D gene: NA; clone size: many; V gene: TRBV6-5; CDR3 length: 14; CDR3 protein: CASSYDFSGNTIYF; CDR3 DNA: TGTGCCAGCAGTTATGACTTCTCTGGAAACACCATATATTTT
J gene: TRBJ1-1; D gene: NA; clone size: NA; V gene: TRBV11-2; CDR3 length: 12; CDR3 protein: CASSLVGSETFF; CDR3 DNA: TGTGCCAGCAGCTTAGTGGGCTCTGAAACTTTCTTT
J gene: TRBJ2-1; D gene: NA; clone size: many; V gene: TRBV11-3; CDR3 length: 16; CDR3 protein: CASSLDGTWVYNEQFF; CDR3 DNA: TGTGCCAGCAGCTTAGATGGGACTTGGGTCTACAATGAGCAGTTCTTC
J gene: TRBJ2-3; D gene: NA; clone size: NA; V gene: TRBV12-3/TRBV12-4; CDR3 length: 17; CDR3 protein: CASSLYRETTSTDTQYF; CDR3 DNA: TGTGCCAGCAGTTTATATCGCGAGACAACTAGCACAGATACGCAGTATTTT
J gene: TRBJ2-1; D gene: NA; clone size: few; V gene: TRBV28; CDR3 length: 12; CDR3 protein: CASRDRYNEQFF; CDR3 DNA: TGTGCCAGCAGAGACAGGTACAATGAGCAGTTCTTC
J gene: TRBJ2-1; D gene: TRBD1; clone size: once; V gene: TRBV7-9; CDR3 length: 12; CDR3 protein: CASSRDRAEQFF; CDR3 DNA: TGTGCCAGCAGCCGGGACAGGGCCGAGCAGTTCTTC
J gene: TRBJ1-2; D gene: NA; clone size: NA; V gene: TRBV28; CDR3 length: 14; CDR3 protein: CASSSQTATRGYTF; CDR3 DNA: TGTGCTAGCAGTTCGCAGACGGCGACGCGGGGCTACACCTTC
J gene: TRBJ2-3; D gene: TRBD2; clone size: NA; V gene: TRBV10-3; CDR3 length: 12; CDR3 protein: CAISETREGRDF; CDR3 DNA: TGTGCCATCAGTGAGACGCGGGAGGGCCGAGATTTT
J gene: TRBJ1-1; D gene: NA; clone size: many; V gene: TRBV12-3/TRBV12-4; CDR3 length: 15; CDR3 protein: CASTTRGGFYTEAFF; CDR3 DNA: TGTGCCAGCACAACGCGTGGGGGCTTTTACACTGAAGCTTTCTTT
J gene: TRBJ2-1; D gene: NA; clone size: many; V gene: TRBV6-2/TRBV6-3; CDR3 length: 14; CDR3 protein: CASSSSGGYNEQFF; CDR3 DNA: TGTGCCAGCAGTTCTTCCGGGGGATACAATGAGCAGTTCTTC
J gene: TRBJ2-7; D gene: NA; clone size: few; V gene: TRBV7-9; CDR3 length: 14; CDR3 protein: CASSSSRVAYEQYF; CDR3 DNA: TGTGCCAGCAGCTCCTCCAGGGTGGCCTACGAGCAGTACTTC
J gene: TRBJ2-1; D gene: NA; clone size: many; V gene: TRBV11-3; CDR3 length: 14; CDR3 protein: CASSGGGIYNEQFF; CDR3 DNA: TGTGCCAGCAGCGGGGGCGGCATCTACAATGAGCAGTTCTTC
J gene: TRBJ2-3; D gene: TRBD2; clone size: NA; V gene: TRBV11-2; CDR3 length: 19; CDR3 protein: CASIRRLAGGPVVTDTQYF; CDR3 DNA: TGTGCCAGCATCCGGAGACTGGCGGGAGGACCAGTCGTCACAGATACGCAGTATTTT
J gene: TRBJ2-5; D gene: TRBD2; clone size: NA; V gene: TRBV28; CDR3 length: 16; CDR3 protein: CASSLAGAGPQETQYF; CDR3 DNA: TGTGCCAGCAGTTTAGCTGGAGCGGGACCCCAAGAGACCCAGTACTTT
J gene: TRBJ2-3; D gene: TRBD2; clone size: NA; V gene: TRBV11-2; CDR3 length: 16; CDR3 protein: CASSYGLAGVRDTQCF; CDR3 DNA: TGTGCCAGCAGTTACGGACTAGCGGGAGTGAGGGATACGCAGTGTTTT
J gene: TRBJ2-1; D gene: TRBD1; clone size: NA; V gene: TRBV14; CDR3 length: 16; CDR3 protein: CASSHAGTGGLGGQFF; CDR3 DNA: TGTGCCAGCAGCCATGCCGGGACAGGGGGCCTGGGGGGGCAGTTCTTC
J gene: TRBJ2-2; D gene: NA; clone size: NA; V gene: TRBV12-3/TRBV12-4; CDR3 length: 16; CDR3 protein: CASSFRLAANTGELFF; CDR3 DNA: TGTGCCAGCAGTTTCAGGCTAGCCGCGAACACCGGGGAGCTGTTTTTT
J gene: TRBJ1-2; D gene: NA; clone size: NA; V gene: TRBV6-5; CDR3 length: 14; CDR3 protein: CASSYSTGILDYTF; CDR3 DNA: TGTGCCAGCAGCTATTCGACAGGCATCCTGGACTACACCTTC
J gene: TRBJ2-1; D gene: TRBD2; clone size: NA; V gene: TRBV6-1; CDR3 length: 15; CDR3 protein: CASSDVPRLANEQFF; CDR3 DNA: TGTGCCAGCAGTGATGTGCCGAGACTAGCCAATGAGCAGTTCTTC
J gene: TRBJ2-6; D gene: NA; clone size: few; V gene: TRBV30; CDR3 length: 13; CDR3 protein: CAWRLSGANVLTF; CDR3 DNA: TGTGCCTGGCGTTTAAGTGGGGCCAACGTCCTGACTTTC
J gene: TRBJ1-2; D gene: NA; clone size: many; V gene: TRBV11-2; CDR3 length: 15; CDR3 protein: CASSLEASTAGGYTF; CDR3 DNA: TGTGCCAGCAGCTTAGAAGCGAGTACTGCCGGTGGCTACACCTTC
J gene: TRBJ1-5; D gene: NA; clone size: few; V gene: TRBV6-6; CDR3 length: 14; CDR3 protein: CASSYDVFNQPQHF; CDR3 DNA: TGTGCCAGCAGTTACGACGTCTTTAATCAGCCCCAGCATTTT
J gene: TRBJ2-5; D gene: TRBD2; clone size: NA; V gene: TRBV6-6; CDR3 length: 16; CDR3 protein: CASIFRPTSGGETQYF; CDR3 DNA: TGTGCCAGCATTTTCCGACCGACTAGCGGTGGTGAGACCCAGTACTTC
J gene: TRBJ2-4; D gene: TRBD1; clone size: many; V gene: TRBV12-3/TRBV12-4; CDR3 length: 15; CDR3 protein: CASSHDRAAKNIQYF; CDR3 DNA: TGTGCCAGCAGTCACGACAGGGCGGCCAAAAACATTCAGTACTTC
J gene: TRBJ1-3; D gene: NA; clone size: NA; V gene: TRBV6-1; CDR3 length: 14; CDR3 protein: CAGSEREFGNTIYF; CDR3 DNA: TGTGCCGGCAGTGAAAGGGAGTTCGGAAACACCATATATTTT
J gene: TRBJ2-4; D gene: NA; clone size: once; V gene: TRBV30; CDR3 length: 15; CDR3 protein: CAWSGGVPAKIIQYF; CDR3 DNA: TGTGCCTGGAGTGGGGGGGTTCCAGCCAAAATCATTCAGTACTTC
J gene: TRBJ2-7; D gene: NA; clone size: NA; V gene: TRBV11-2; CDR3 length: 13; CDR3 protein: CTSSLGHAYEQYF; CDR3 DNA: TGTACCAGCAGCTTAGGACACGCATACGAGCAGTACTTC
J gene: TRBJ1-5; D gene: NA; clone size: few; V gene: TRBV28; CDR3 length: 13; CDR3 protein: CASRLTENQPQHF; CDR3 DNA: TGTGCCAGCCGGTTAACAGAGAATCAGCCCCAGCATTTT
J gene: TRBJ2-3; D gene: NA; clone size: NA; V gene: TRBV14; CDR3 length: 14; CDR3 protein: CASSHRPPPDTQYF; CDR3 DNA: TGTGCCAGCAGCCACAGACCCCCCCCAGATACGCAGTATTTT
J gene: TRBJ2-7; D gene: NA; clone size: NA; V gene: TRBV4-1; CDR3 length: 15; CDR3 protein: CANSQDPAESYEQYF; CDR3 DNA: TGCGCCAACAGCCAAGACCCGGCTGAATCCTACGAGCAGTACTTC